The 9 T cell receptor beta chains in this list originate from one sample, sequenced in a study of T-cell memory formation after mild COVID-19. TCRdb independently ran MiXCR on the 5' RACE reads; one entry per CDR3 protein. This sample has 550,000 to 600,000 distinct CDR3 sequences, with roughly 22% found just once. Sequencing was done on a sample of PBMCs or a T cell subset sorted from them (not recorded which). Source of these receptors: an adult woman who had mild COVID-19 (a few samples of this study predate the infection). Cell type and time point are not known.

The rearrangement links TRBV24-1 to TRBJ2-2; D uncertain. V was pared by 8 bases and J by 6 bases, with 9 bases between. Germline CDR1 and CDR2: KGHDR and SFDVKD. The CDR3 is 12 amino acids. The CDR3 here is CATTDDSGELFF. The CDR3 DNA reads TGTGCCACCACGGATGACTCCGGGGAGCTGTTTTTT.

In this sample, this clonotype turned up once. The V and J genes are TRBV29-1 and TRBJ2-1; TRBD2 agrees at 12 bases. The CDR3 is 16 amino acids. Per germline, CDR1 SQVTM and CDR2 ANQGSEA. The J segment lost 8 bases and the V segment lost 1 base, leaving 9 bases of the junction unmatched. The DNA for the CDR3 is TGCAGCGTTGAAGGACTAGCGGGAGACCTTAGGGATGAGCAGTTCTTC. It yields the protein CSVEGLAGDLRDEQFF.

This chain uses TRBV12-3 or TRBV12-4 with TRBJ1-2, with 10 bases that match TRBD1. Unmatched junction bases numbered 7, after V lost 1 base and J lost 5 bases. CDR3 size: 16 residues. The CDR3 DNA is TGTGCCAGCAGTTTAGTGACAGGGGGCGCAAAATATGGCTACACCTTC. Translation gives CASSLVTGGAKYGYTF.

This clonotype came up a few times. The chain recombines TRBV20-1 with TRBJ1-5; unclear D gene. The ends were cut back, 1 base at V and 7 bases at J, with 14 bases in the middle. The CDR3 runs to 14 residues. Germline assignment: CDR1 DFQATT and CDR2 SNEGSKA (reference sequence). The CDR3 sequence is CSARADTLRQPQHF. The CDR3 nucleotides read TGCAGTGCTAGAGCCGACACCCTGCGCCAGCCCCAGCATTTT.

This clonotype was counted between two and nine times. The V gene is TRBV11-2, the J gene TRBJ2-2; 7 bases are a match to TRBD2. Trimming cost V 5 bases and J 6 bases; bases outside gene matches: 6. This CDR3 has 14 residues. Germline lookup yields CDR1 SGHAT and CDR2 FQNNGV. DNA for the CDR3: TGTGCCAGCAGCCGGGACTATAGGGCCGGGGAGCTGTTTTTT. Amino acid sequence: CASSRDYRAGELFF.

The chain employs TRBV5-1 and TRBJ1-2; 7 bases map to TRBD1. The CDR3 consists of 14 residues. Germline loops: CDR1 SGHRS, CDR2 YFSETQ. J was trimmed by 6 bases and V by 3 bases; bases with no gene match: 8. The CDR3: CASSSLQGGNGYTF. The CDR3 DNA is TGCGCCAGCAGCTCCTTGCAGGGGGGTAATGGCTACACCTTC.

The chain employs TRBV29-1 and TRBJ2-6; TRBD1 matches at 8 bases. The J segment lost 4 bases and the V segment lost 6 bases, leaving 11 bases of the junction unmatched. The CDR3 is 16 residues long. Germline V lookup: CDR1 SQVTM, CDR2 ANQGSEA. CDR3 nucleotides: TGCAGCGTCGCCGCCCCAGGGGGCGGAGGGGCCAACGTCCTGACTTTC. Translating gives CSVAAPGGGGANVLTF.

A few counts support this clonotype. The CDR3 bases are TGTGCTAGTGCCATGGACGGTGAAGAGACCCAGTACTTC. This sequence encodes CASAMDGEETQYF. This chain joins TRBV12-5 and TRBJ2-5; D unclear. Germline loops: CDR1 LGHNT, CDR2 FRNRAP. The CDR3 has 13 residues. V was trimmed by 7 bases and J by 3 bases, leaving 12 bases between them. The full variable domain, in which reference TRBV12-5 and TRBJ2-5 provide the parts outside the CDR3, is DARVTQTPRHKVTEMGQEVTMRCQPILGHNTVFWYRQTMMQGLELLAYFRNRAPLDDSGMPKDRFSAEMPDATLATLKIQPSEPRDSAVYFCASAMDGEETQYFGPGTRLLVL.

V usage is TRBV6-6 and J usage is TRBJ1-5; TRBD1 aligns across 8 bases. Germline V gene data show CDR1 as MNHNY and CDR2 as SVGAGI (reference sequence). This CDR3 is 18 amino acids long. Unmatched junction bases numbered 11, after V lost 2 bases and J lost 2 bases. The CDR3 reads CASSYTPRTGHGNQPQHF. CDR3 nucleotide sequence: TGTGCCAGCAGTTACACACCGCGGACAGGGCACGGCAATCAGCCCCAGCATTTT.